This T cell receptor beta chain was found in a study of T cell responses to AZD1222 COVID-19 vaccine. Comments on this clone: Its antigen is unknown. Other nucleotide sequences in the sample specify the same CDR3.

The protocol was immunoSEQ multiplex PCR, while the TCRdb copy is restricted to in-frame clones and leaves out a portion. The data show some 150,000 clones, with 75% to 95% seen just once and less than 3.5% held by the top ten. Study-wide points: Donors were mostly white British, more females; clonal diversity possibly underestimated. Epitopes outside B.1.351 and B.1.1.7 mutated regions reportedly drew nearly half of spike TCRs. Spike-wide vaccine-associated CD4 TCRs dominated at 160-218 and 743-854. The number of AZD1222 recipients seropositive at baseline was only five or six.

Germline V gives CDR1 MNHEY, CDR2 SMNVEV (reference sequence). V lost 2 bases and J lost 0, with 2 bases in between. The CDR3 length is 13 residues. The chain carries TRBV27 and TRBJ1-5; D gene ambiguous. The specimen comprised peripheral blood, sampled on day 0 of MenACWY control vaccination. The TCR sequence derives from an adult in good health. The chain's CDR3 is CASSLGSNQPQHF. CDR3 coding DNA: TGTGCCAGCAGTTTAGGTAGCAATCAGCCCCAGCATTTT.